Included here is one TCR beta chain sequence, with context. These data are taken from a study of shared clonotypes between healthy human individuals. V was cut by 2 bases and J by 6 bases, with 15 bases left in between. The CDR3 has 15 amino acids. Germline loops: CDR1 SGHTA, CDR2 FQGTGA. Sequencing was performed with immunoSEQ multiplex PCR; in TCRdb, only in-frame clones are kept and a portion is missing. Altogether approximately 1.5 million clones are present, around 98.5% being singletons, with the ten largest covering 0.36%. The source is a man between 25 and 39 years old in good health. This rearrangement joins TRBV7-3 to TRBJ2-3; maybe TRBD2 (5 bases). The sequencing input was naive CD4+ T cells sorted from blood. The subset is: CD45RA+ positively selected. The CDR3 loop reads CASSLRAAGWDTQYF. The CDR3 nucleotides read TGTGCCAGCAGCTTACGAGCGGCTGGGTGGGATACGCAGTATTTT. The entire variable domain, with the rest obtained from reference TRBV7-3 and TRBJ2-3, is as follows: GAGVSQTPSNKVTEKGKYVELRCDPISGHTALYWYRQSLGQGPEFLIYFQGTGAADDSGLPNDRFFAVRPEGSVSTLKIQRTERGDSAVYLCASSLRAAGWDTQYFGPGTRLTVL.